Below are 19 T cell receptor beta chains sequenced from a single sample in a study of CD8+ T cells in alopecia areata. cDNA prepared by RNA extraction and subsequent reverse transcription served as the template for sequencing. Method: immunoSEQ multiplex PCR; TCRdb's copy keeps in-frame clones and lacks some. The profile shows approximately 150,000 clones, approximately 70% of them singletons. The specimen was CD8+ T cells sorted from blood, collected at week 0. Receptors originate from a human donor with alopecia areata.

The chain recombines TRBV27 with TRBJ1-6; TRBD1 might be the D (5 bases). The length of the CDR3 is 13 residues. Trimming pared 6 bases from V and 9 bases from J, leaving 12 bases between. Per germline, CDR1 MNHEY and CDR2 SMNVEV (reference sequence). This chain's CDR3 is CASSPGGASPLHF. The CDR3 DNA follows: TGTGCCAGCAGCCCCGGGGGAGCTTCACCCCTCCACTTT.

The chain employs TRBV2 and TRBJ2-1, with 9 bases identical to TRBD2. Trimming at V came to 4 bases and at J to 7 bases, leaving 8 bases not matched to a gene. The CDR3 covers 15 residues. Germline CDR1 is SNHLY and CDR2 is FYNNEI. CDR3 amino acids: CASSAPAGGPNEQFF. In DNA, the CDR3 is TGTGCCAGCAGTGCACCGGCGGGGGGGCCAAATGAGCAGTTCTTC.

The V gene is TRBV7-3, the J gene TRBJ2-6, with D hard to call. The V end lost 1 base, the J end lost 1 base, and 8 bases lay between the germline ends. The germline V gene has CDR1 SGHTA and CDR2 FQGTGA. The CDR3 length is 16 residues. CDR3 protein: CASSLNLGSGANVLTF. The CDR3 DNA follows: TGTGCCAGCAGCTTAAACTTGGGATCTGGGGCCAACGTCCTGACTTTC.

This chain joins TRBV9 and TRBJ1-2; 7 bases line up with TRBD1. Germline V gene lookup returns CDR1 SGDLS and CDR2 YYNGEE. V shed 1 base and J 8 bases; nucleotides not matched to a gene: 8. The CDR3 has 14 amino acids. DNA for the CDR3: TGTGCCAGCAGCGTAATGGCTGGACAGGACGGCTACACCTTC. This translates into CASSVMAGQDGYTF.

The chain carries TRBV7-3 and TRBJ2-2; no definite D call. V was shortened by 5 bases and J by 3 bases, with 4 bases between the two germline ends. Germline CDR1 is SGHTA and CDR2 is FQGTGA. This CDR3 spans 12 amino acids. The CDR3 is CASSPYTGELFF. CDR3 DNA sequence: TGTGCCAGCAGCCCCTACACCGGGGAGCTGTTTTTT.

The chain couples TRBV5-1 to TRBJ2-1, with no clear D. Germline CDR1 reads SGHRS; CDR2 reads YFSETQ. The CDR3 extends over 11 amino acids. The ends were cut back, 0 bases at V and 8 bases at J, with 3 bases in the middle. The CDR3 nucleotides read TGCGCCAGCAGCTTGGGCCATGAGCAGTTCTTC. Translating gives CASSLGHEQFF.

This clone turned up a few times. V gene TRBV27 combines with J gene TRBJ2-7; D is unresolved. The V and J ends lost 8 bases and 3 bases respectively, with 8 bases between them. CDR3 length: 11 residues. Per the germline V gene, CDR1 is MNHEY and CDR2 is SMNVEV (reference sequence). In nucleotides, the CDR3 is TGTGCCAGCGCTATGGGCTACGAGCAGTACTTC. Translated, it gives CASAMGYEQYF.

This clone was observed once. The chain recombines TRBV14 with TRBJ2-7; the D is unclear. The CDR3 contains 17 residues. Trimming stripped 0 bases from V and 3 bases from J, with 18 bases between. CDR1 is SGHDN and CDR2 is FVKESK in the germline V gene. CDR3 protein: CASSQDSWASESYEQYF. The CDR3 DNA reads TGTGCCAGCAGCCAAGATTCTTGGGCAAGTGAGAGCTACGAGCAGTACTTC.

This rearrangement joins TRBV13 to TRBJ2-7; possibly TRBD2 for D (5 bases). The CDR3 sequence is 14 residues long. Looked up from germline, CDR1 is PRHDT and CDR2 is FYEKMQ (reference sequence). Trimming stripped 5 bases from V and 3 bases from J, with 14 bases between. This chain's CDR3 is CASSSRTHFYEQYF. CDR3 nucleotides: TGTGCCAGCAGCAGTAGGACTCACTTCTACGAGCAGTACTTC.

V gene TRBV11-2 combines with J gene TRBJ2-7; D is unresolved. The ends were cut back, 5 bases at V and 3 bases at J, with 14 bases in the middle. Germline V gene sequence: CDR1 SGHAT, CDR2 FQNNGV. The CDR3 runs to 14 residues. The CDR3 spells CASSRWSDGYEQYF. The CDR3 nucleotides are TGTGCCAGCAGCCGATGGTCAGATGGCTACGAGCAGTACTTC.

V is TRBV7-9 and J is TRBJ1-5, with D tentatively TRBD1 (6 bases). CDR1 and CDR2 (germline): SEHNR, FQNEAQ (reference sequence). CDR3 length: 17 amino acids. The V and J ends lost 3 bases and 2 bases respectively, with 17 bases between them. CDR3 loop: CASSFETGWRGNQPQHF. In DNA form, the CDR3 reads TGTGCCAGCAGCTTCGAAACAGGGTGGAGGGGCAATCAGCCCCAGCATTTT.

Note on this clone: One end of the junction fails to match germline, which may point to a read error. The J gene is TRBJ2-7, the V gene TRBV18; either TRBD1 or TRBD2 may fit D (6 bases each). CDR1 KGHSH and CDR2 LQKENI come from the germline V gene. This CDR3 contains 15 residues. DNA of the CDR3: TGTGCCAGCTCACCGTCCAGTGGGGGGCTCCCGACATTGGCCTTC. This gives the protein CASSPSSGGLPTLAF.

This chain connects TRBV4-1 to TRBJ1-6, with 8 bases lining up with TRBD1. The CDR3 has 15 amino acids. Germline V lookup: CDR1 MGHRA, CDR2 YSYEKL. J lost 7 bases, V lost 0 bases, and 2 bases had no gene match. CDR3 nucleotide sequence: TGCGCCAGCAGCCAAGACCGGGACAGGAATTCACCCCTCCACTTT. The encoded protein is CASSQDRDRNSPLHF.

The chain uses TRBV25-1 and TRBJ2-1; TRBD1 aligns across 7 bases. Germline CDR1 MGHDK, CDR2 SYGVNS. J gave up 4 bases and V 3 bases, and 9 bases lay outside the gene matches. This CDR3 is built from 16 residues. The CDR3 DNA is TGTGCCAGCAGTGATCTAACAGGGGACCCGTACAATGAGCAGTTCTTC. It codes for CASSDLTGDPYNEQFF.

In nucleotides, the CDR3 is TGTGCCACCAGCCCGTATTATATAGGACAGGCGTATGGCTACACCTTC. Residues: CATSPYYIGQAYGYTF. This chain joins TRBV15 and TRBJ1-2; 7 bases are shared with TRBD1. The junction had 14 bases not matched to a gene; V was cut back by 5 bases and J by 5 bases. Germline CDR1 LNHNV, CDR2 YYDKDF (reference sequence). The CDR3 loop spans 16 amino acids.

This CDR3 reads CASSSGQGNSPLHF. The CDR3 DNA sequence: TGTGCCAGCAGTTCCGGACAGGGTAATTCACCCCTCCACTTT. V is TRBV2 and J is TRBJ1-6; TRBD1 matches 8 bases. The ends lost 5 bases at V and 6 bases at J; junction bases unmatched: 3. CDR1 SNHLY and CDR2 FYNNEI come from the germline V gene. The CDR3 spans 14 residues.

The chain links TRBV5-6 to TRBJ1-2; 10 nucleotides line up with TRBD1. The CDR3 covers 13 residues. The trim removed 5 bases at V and 7 bases at J, leaving 5 bases unmatched. Germline values: CDR1 SGHDT, CDR2 YYEEEE. DNA for the CDR3: TGTGCCAGCAGACGACAGGGGGCGCCTGGCTACACCTTC. Translating it yields CASRRQGAPGYTF.

The chain is built from TRBV30 and TRBJ2-1, with TRBD2 as a possible D gene (6 bases). Germline lookup yields CDR1 GTSNPN and CDR2 SVGIG (reference sequence). V lost 3 bases and J 5 bases, leaving 14 bases between the germline ends. The CDR3 loop spans 14 amino acids. In DNA, the CDR3 is TGTGCCTGGAGATGGATAGCGGCTAACAATGAGCAGTTCTTC. Amino acids: CAWRWIAANNEQFF.

The genes are TRBV6-1 and TRBJ1-1; D gene uncertain. The CDR3 runs 13 residues. Looked up from germline, CDR1 is MNHNS and CDR2 is SASEGT. The germline V and J ends were trimmed by 1 base and 8 bases, with 11 bases remaining between them. CDR3 in amino acids: CASSEVVRIEAFF. The CDR3 DNA is TGTGCCAGCAGTGAAGTGGTTAGGATAGAAGCTTTCTTT.